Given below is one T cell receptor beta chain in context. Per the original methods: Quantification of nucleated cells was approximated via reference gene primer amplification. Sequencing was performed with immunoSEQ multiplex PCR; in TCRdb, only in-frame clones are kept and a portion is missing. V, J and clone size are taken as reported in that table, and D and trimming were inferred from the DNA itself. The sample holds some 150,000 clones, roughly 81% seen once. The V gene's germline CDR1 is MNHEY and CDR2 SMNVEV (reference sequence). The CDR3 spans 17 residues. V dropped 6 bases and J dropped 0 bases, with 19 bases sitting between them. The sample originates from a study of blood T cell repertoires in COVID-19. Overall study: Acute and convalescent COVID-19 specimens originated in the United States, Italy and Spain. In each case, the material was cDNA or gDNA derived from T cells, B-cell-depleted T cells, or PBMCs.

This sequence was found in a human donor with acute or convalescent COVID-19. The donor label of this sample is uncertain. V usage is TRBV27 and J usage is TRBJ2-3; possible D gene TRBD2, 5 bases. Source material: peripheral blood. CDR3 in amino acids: CASSRGSADPSTDTQYF. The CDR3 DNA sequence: TGTGCCAGCAGCCGGGGATCCGCCGATCCTAGCACAGATACGCAGTATTTT.